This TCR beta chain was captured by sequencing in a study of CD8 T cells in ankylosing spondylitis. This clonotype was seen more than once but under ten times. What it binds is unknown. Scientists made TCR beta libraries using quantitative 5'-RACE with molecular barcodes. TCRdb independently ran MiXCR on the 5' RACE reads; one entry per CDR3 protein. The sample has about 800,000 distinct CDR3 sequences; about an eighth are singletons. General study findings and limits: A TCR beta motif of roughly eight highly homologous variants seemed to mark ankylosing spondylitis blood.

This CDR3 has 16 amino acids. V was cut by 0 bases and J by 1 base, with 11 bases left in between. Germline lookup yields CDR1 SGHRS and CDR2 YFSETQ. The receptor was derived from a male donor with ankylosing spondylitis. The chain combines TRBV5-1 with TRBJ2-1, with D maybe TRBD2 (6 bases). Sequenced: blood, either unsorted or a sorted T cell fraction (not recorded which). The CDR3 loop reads CASSLAGRRSYNEQFF. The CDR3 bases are TGCGCCAGCAGCTTGGCTGGGAGGAGGTCCTACAATGAGCAGTTCTTC.